Listed below are T cell receptor beta chains from one sample, sequenced in a study of regulatory T cells in long-lasting Graves disease. In TCRdb, the multiplex PCR reads were re-called with MiXCR into one record per CDR3 protein. The table records some 500,000 distinct CDR3 sequences, about 16% of them present only once. These same records also appear under a second study, on T cells in Graves' hyperthyroidism and ophthalmopathy.

The sequences come from peripheral blood mononuclear cells (PBMCs), collected at new diagnosis, from a patient treated with antithyroid drugs. All receptors come from a woman aged 35-65 years with Graves disease. The CDR3 runs from the conserved cysteine through the conserved F or W. D genes are given only for firm matches. Rows may omit the clone size; those that give it use once, few, many or a size class.

TRBJ2-5,TRBV12-3/TRBV12-4,NA,many,CASSLQAGTQETQYF,TGTGCCAGCAGTTTACAGGCGGGGACTCAAGAGACCCAGTACTTC
TRBJ1-2,TRBV6-5,NA,once,CASSYSNWDGGYTF,TGTGCCAGCAGTTACTCGAACTGGGATGGTGGCTACACCTTC
TRBJ2-3,TRBV19,TRBD1,NA,CASIQDRGRPDTQYF,TGTGCCAGTATTCAGGACAGGGGGCGCCCAGATACGCAGTATTTT
TRBJ1-1,TRBV7-8,NA,NA,CASSSSGLEAFF,TGTGCCAGCAGTTCCTCCGGTCTTGAAGCTTTCTTT
TRBJ1-1,TRBV3-1,NA,many,CASSQAPDTEAFF,TGTGCCAGCAGCCAAGCTCCGGACACTGAAGCTTTCTTT
TRBJ2-1,TRBV14,NA,few,CASSGHFEQFF,TGTGCCAGCAGTGGACATTTTGAGCAGTTCTTC
TRBJ1-1,TRBV29-1,NA,many,CSVTTSWITEAFF,TGCAGCGTGACGACATCCTGGATAACTGAAGCTTTCTTT
TRBJ2-7,TRBV3-1,TRBD1,NA,CASSPIGTVLGYEQYF,TGTGCCAGCAGCCCGATCGGGACAGTCCTAGGGTACGAGCAGTACTTC
TRBJ1-1,TRBV5-1,NA,NA,CASTSGGQGGNTEAFF,TGCGCCAGCACTTCCGGGGGCCAGGGAGGGAACACTGAAGCTTTCTTT
TRBJ2-1,TRBV2,TRBD2,many,CASSEALAGGGNEQFF,TGTGCCAGCAGTGAAGCGCTAGCGGGGGGAGGGAATGAGCAGTTCTTC
TRBJ2-7,TRBV6-1,NA,many,CASRGDQTLMGYEQYF,TGTGCCAGCAGAGGGGATCAGACCCTGATGGGCTACGAGCAGTACTTC
TRBJ2-1,TRBV19,NA,few,CASSIPPNKQFF,TGTGCCAGTAGTATTCCCCCCAATAAGCAGTTCTTC
TRBJ2-2,TRBV12-3/TRBV12-4,NA,many,CASSRPGALNTGELFF,TGTGCCAGCAGTCGCCCGGGGGCACTGAACACCGGGGAGCTGTTTTTT